Only one count was recorded for the clone carrying this T cell receptor (beta chain). The data derive from a study of CD8+ T cells in alopecia areata. Once RNA had been extracted, it was reverse transcribed into cDNA to act as the sequencing template. This table comes from immunoSEQ multiplex PCR, and its TCRdb copy is limited to in-frame clones, with some not included. The data hold hundreds of thousands of clones, with 57% observed a single time. Peripheral blood, together with lesional scalp punch biopsies, was collected from alopecia areata patients. Germline assignment: CDR1 MGHRA and CDR2 YSYEKL. The CDR3 length is 17 residues. Trimming pared 0 bases from V and 4 bases from J, leaving 18 bases between.

Specimen: CD4+ T cells sorted from blood, collected at week 0. The rearrangement joins TRBV4-1 to TRBJ1-2, with unresolved D. The clonotype originates from a human donor with alopecia areata. CDR3 sequence reads: CASSQDGWNTNSYGYTF. The CDR3 nucleotides read TGCGCCAGCAGCCAAGACGGATGGAACACCAATAGCTATGGCTACACCTTC.